This T cell receptor beta chain came from a study of pediatric ulcerative colitis. Study-level information: Disease was pancolitis in seven or eight and left-sided in two, histology-confirmed.

Points on this clone: Its antigen is unidentified.

With 6 bases removed from V and 5 bases from J, the gap between germline ends came to 19 bases. CDR1 and CDR2 (germline): MNHNY, SVGAGI (reference sequence). This CDR3 spans 15 amino acids. Whole-study results and caveats: Ulcerative colitis patients shared more blood-rectal clones than controls. Acute severe colitis showed lower rectal diversity from clonal expansions. Substantially fewer templates came from a couple of patients' blood samples.

Repertoires were generated with immunoSEQ multiplex PCR, while TCRdb's copy carries only in-frame clones and drops some. Here the sample spans 60,000 or so clones, around 80% being singletons. The sample taken for sequencing was blood. The chain links TRBV6-6 to TRBJ2-5; D may be TRBD1 (7 bases). The receptor was isolated from a boy between 10 and 17 years old with moderate ulcerative colitis. The CDR3 coding sequence is TGTGCCAGCAGCCCTCCGACAGGGAGGAACGAGACCCAGTACTTC. It encodes CASSPPTGRNETQYF.